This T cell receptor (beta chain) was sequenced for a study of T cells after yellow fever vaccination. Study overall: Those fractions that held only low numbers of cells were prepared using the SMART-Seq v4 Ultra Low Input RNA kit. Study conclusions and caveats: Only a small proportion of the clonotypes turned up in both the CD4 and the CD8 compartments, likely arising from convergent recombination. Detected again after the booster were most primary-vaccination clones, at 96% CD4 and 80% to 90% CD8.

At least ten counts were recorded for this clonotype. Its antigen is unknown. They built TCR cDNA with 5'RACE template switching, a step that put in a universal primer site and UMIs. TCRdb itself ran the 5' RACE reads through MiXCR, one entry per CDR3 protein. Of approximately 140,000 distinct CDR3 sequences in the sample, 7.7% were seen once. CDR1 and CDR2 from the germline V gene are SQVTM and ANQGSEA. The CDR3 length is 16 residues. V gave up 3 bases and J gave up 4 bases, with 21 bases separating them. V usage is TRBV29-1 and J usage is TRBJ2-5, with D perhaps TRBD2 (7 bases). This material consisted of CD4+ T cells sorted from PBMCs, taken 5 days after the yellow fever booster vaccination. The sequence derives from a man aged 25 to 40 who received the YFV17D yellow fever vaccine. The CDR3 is CSVDRGGGGFGETQYF. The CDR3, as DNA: TGCAGCGTTGATCGGGGAGGGGGGGGGTTCGGAGAGACCCAGTACTTC. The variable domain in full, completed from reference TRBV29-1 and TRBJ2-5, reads SAVISQKPSRDICQRGTSLTIQCQVDSQVTMMFWYRQQPGQSLTLIATANQGSEATYESGFVIDKFPISRPNLTFSTLTVSNMSPEDSSIYLCSVDRGGGGFGETQYFGPGTRLLVL.